This TCR beta chain was captured in a study of T cell repertoires in cytomegalovirus infection. Study-wide context: A matching HLA type, together with CMV infection, was signaled by public TCR beta signatures. Study conclusions and caveats: The ex vivo response was dominated by HLA-C-restricted CMV-specific TCR beta clonotypes.

This clonotype was recorded a few times. Its specificity is not known. The CDR3 spans 16 residues. Per germline, CDR1 SGHTA and CDR2 FQGTGA. V gave up 5 bases and J gave up 4 bases; unmatched junction bases: 7. TCRdb reprocessed the reads with MiXCR, giving one entry per CDR3 protein. The sample shows 300,000 to 400,000 distinct CDR3 sequences, around a tenth of them seen only once. This clonotype was obtained from a human donor in good health (CMV status not recorded). Some clones in this sample may be carry-over from other donors' samples. This chain uses TRBV7-3 with TRBJ2-1; TRBD2 matches at 11 bases. Material for sequencing was PBMCs. DNA for the CDR3: TGTGCCAGCAGCCCCCAGCCTAGCGGGGGGTACAATGAGCAGTTCTTC. It specifies CASSPQPSGGYNEQFF.